The T cell receptor beta chain under discussion was sequenced for a study of Ad26.COV2.S vaccination and SARS-CoV-2 variants. Across the whole study: Ad26.COV2.S arm of COV1001 included the donor. Recipients of Ad26.COV2.S got it intramuscularly, once or twice 56 days apart. Study observations and caveats: In TCR breadth and depth analyses, total T cell responses may have been underestimated.

To note about this clone: Its antigen is undetermined.

Treatment meaning: about 20 received Ad26.COV2.S at low or high dose, single or two shots; 5 received placebo; per-sample allocation not given. Samples analyzed were those drawn on day 63 after the first vaccine or placebo injection. CDR3 length: 17 residues. V lost 3 bases and J lost 3, with 19 bases in between. The germline CDR1 and CDR2 sequences are SGDLS and YYNGEE. Some clones are missing from TCRdb's copy, which holds only in-frame ones; the method was immunoSEQ multiplex PCR. In the table there are about 350,000 clones, 65% to 90% of which are singletons. The sequencing used peripheral blood, collected in a trial of Ad26.COV2.S vaccine versus placebo. The clonotype was recovered from a person aged 18-65 years who received the Ad26.COV2.S COVID-19 vaccine or a placebo. The chain uses TRBV9 and TRBJ1-3, with D perhaps matching TRBD1 (5 bases). The CDR3 reads CASSDRDRLRLGNTIYF. In nucleotides, the CDR3 is TGTGCCAGCAGCGACCGGGACCGGCTACGACTTGGAAACACCATATATTTT.